This T cell receptor (beta chain) was profiled in a study of blood T cell repertoires in COVID-19. In the authors' workflow: The assay estimated nucleated cells by amplifying reference gene primers. Produced via immunoSEQ multiplex PCR; TCRdb's table is partial and in-frame only. That table is the source of V, J and clone size, and D and trimming were worked out from the DNA. The table lists approximately 300,000 clones, almost 90% of them singletons. Seattle patients were enrolled while actively infected and followed longitudinally. The source material was peripheral blood. This clonotype was obtained from a woman under 40 with COVID-19, enrolled during active disease.

The CDR3 is CAAGIQGEIAEAFF. As DNA, the CDR3 is TGTGCCGCAGGGATACAGGGGGAGATTGCTGAAGCTTTCTTT. V usage is TRBV6-6 and J usage is TRBJ1-1; 8 bases match TRBD1. From germline, CDR1 is MNHNY and CDR2 SVGAGI (reference sequence). The CDR3 is made up of 14 amino acids. J was trimmed by 6 bases and V by 11 bases; bases with no gene match: 14.